This T cell receptor (beta chain) was recorded in a study of sequential checkpoint blockade in melanoma. The wider study: Roughly 23 patients had matched tumor biopsies before treatment and at week 13 after nivolumab or ipilimumab alone.

From germline, CDR1 is SGHNT and CDR2 YENEEA. The CDR3 has 16 amino acids. V was clipped by 3 bases and J by 3 bases, with 15 bases between them. Treatment noted: randomized to nivolumab then ipilimumab (arm A) or the reverse (arm B). Measured with immunoSEQ multiplex PCR; TCRdb has only the in-frame clones, and not every one. The sample consists of 400 to 650 clones, over 15% of them appearing once. The receptor comes from a human donor with melanoma. The chain couples TRBV11-3 to TRBJ1-3; D gene unclear. The specimen was tumor tissue (inferred from file names), collected from a patient given nivolumab and ipilimumab in sequence. CDR3 sequence reads: CASSLNEGILGNTIYF. In nucleotides, the CDR3 is TGTGCCAGCAGCTTGAATGAGGGCATCCTTGGAAACACCATATATTTT.